A single sample gave rise to the 13 T cell receptor beta chains below, sequenced in a study of T-cell reconstitution after alpha-beta-depleted transplantation in children. TCRbeta library preparation incorporated unique molecular identifiers. From the PCR reads, TCRdb called clonotypes with MiXCR, one entry per CDR3 protein. The table records approximately 300,000 distinct CDR3 sequences, just over 7.5% of them present only once. Notes on the study in general: A year had passed since transplant, and T-cell counts and diversity by then came mostly from newly produced T cells.

No antigen has been identified for these receptors. The sample here was peripheral blood, taken 360 days after TCRalphabeta/CD19-depleted stem cell transplant. All receptors derive from a female patient under 10 years old who had a stem cell transplant for Fanconi anemia, so the T cells may come from the graft donor.

The chain couples TRBV6-1 to TRBJ2-2; the match to TRBD2 covers 8 bases. CDR1 and CDR2 from the germline V gene are MNHNS and SASEGT. The CDR3 loop spans 14 amino acids. The J segment lost 1 base and the V segment lost 7 bases, leaving 2 bases of the junction unmatched. CDR3 nucleotides: TGTGCCAGCAACCGGGGGGGGAACACCGGGGAGCTGTTTTTT. Translation: CASNRGGNTGELFF.

This clonotype was counted many times. The chain links TRBV9 to TRBJ1-6; D is unresolved. The CDR3 spans 13 residues. Trimming stripped 0 bases from V and 9 bases from J, with 7 bases between. The germline V gene encodes CDR1 SGDLS and CDR2 YYNGEE. The chain's CDR3 is CASSVETFSPLHF. DNA for the CDR3: TGTGCCAGCAGCGTAGAGACGTTTTCACCCCTCCACTTT.

This clonotype was observed at least ten times. The chain joins TRBV7-6 to TRBJ2-1; D remains unclear. This CDR3 region has 16 residues. From germline, CDR1 is SGHVS and CDR2 FNYEAQ. V dropped 2 bases and J dropped 7 bases, with 18 bases sitting between them. The CDR3 protein is CASSLNIYGSRNEQFF. Written as DNA, the CDR3 is TGTGCCAGCAGCTTAAATATTTACGGGTCCCGGAATGAGCAGTTCTTC. The whole variable domain, filled in from reference TRBV7-6 and TRBJ2-1, reads GAGVSQSPRYKVTKRGQDVALRCDPISGHVSLYWYRQALGQGPEFLTYFNYEAQQDKSGLPNDRFSAERPEGSISTLTIQRTEQRDSAMYRCASSLNIYGSRNEQFFGPGTRLTVL.

The table lists this clonotype with many counts. The rearrangement joins TRBV29-1 to TRBJ1-2; D is undetermined. The ends were cut back, 2 bases at V and 8 bases at J, with 9 bases in the middle. The CDR3 covers 11 residues. The V gene's germline CDR1 is SQVTM and CDR2 ANQGSEA. In DNA form, the CDR3 reads TGCAGCGTTGAACCGCAGACCGGCTACACCTTC. Translating it yields CSVEPQTGYTF.

This clonotype was picked up many times. The chain recombines TRBV12-3 or TRBV12-4 with TRBJ2-3; D unclear. V lost 4 bases and J 5 bases, leaving 7 bases between the germline ends. This CDR3 region has 12 residues. The DNA of the CDR3 is TGTGCCAGCAGTTCACCAGAAGATACGCAGTATTTT. It is translated as CASSSPEDTQYF.

This clonotype was recorded at least ten times. This chain links TRBV7-2 with TRBJ2-7; D possibly corresponds to TRBD2 (6 bases). Germline V CDR1 and CDR2: SGHTA, FQGNSA. The CDR3 sequence is 15 residues long. V shed 1 base and J shed 3 bases, with 13 bases lying between them. Here the CDR3 reads CASSLVVFGGYEQYF. In DNA, the CDR3 is TGTGCCAGCAGCTTAGTCGTTTTCGGGGGCTACGAGCAGTACTTC. The full variable domain, with the rest looked up from reference TRBV7-2 and TRBJ2-7, is GAGVSQSPSNKVTEKGKDVELRCDPISGHTALYWYRQSLGQGLEFLIYFQGNSAPDKSGLPSDRFSAERTGGSVSTLTIQRTQQEDSAVYLCASSLVVFGGYEQYFGPGTRLTVT.

This clonotype was seen ten or more times. V is TRBV28 and J is TRBJ2-3; 9 bases are a match to TRBD1. Germline CDR1 reads MDHEN; CDR2 reads SYDVKM. CDR3 length: 14 residues. V shed 7 bases, J shed 6 bases, and the junction held 8 bases outside the gene matches. This CDR3 reads CASTPGQGIDTQYF. The CDR3 nucleotides read TGTGCCAGCACTCCGGGACAGGGTATTGATACGCAGTATTTT.

This sequence joins TRBV7-9 and TRBJ2-2; 9 positions agree with TRBD1. This CDR3 is built from 15 residues. Germline CDR1 and CDR2: SEHNR and FQNEAQ (reference sequence). V lost 5 bases and J lost 6; bases outside the gene matches: 7. DNA of the CDR3: TGTGCCAGCAGCCTCCGGACAGGGGACCCCGGGGAGCTGTTTTTT. It specifies CASSLRTGDPGELFF.

The genes are TRBV3-1 and TRBJ1-1; D not resolved. The germline V gene encodes CDR1 LGHDT and CDR2 YNNKEL (reference sequence). The CDR3 has 13 residues. Trimming took 6 bases from V and 9 from J, leaving 17 bases between them. The CDR3 region has the DNA TGTGCCAGCAGTTGGTCGTATGGGGAGAAAGCTTTCTTT. Amino acid sequence: CASSWSYGEKAFF.

This clonotype was detected ten times or more. The CDR3 reads CASSVEWYTDTQYF. CDR3 sequence (DNA): TGTGCCAGCAGCGTAGAGTGGTACACAGATACGCAGTATTTT. The gene calls are TRBV9 and TRBJ2-3; no reliable D call. Trimming removed 0 bases at V and 2 bases at J, with 7 bases between. The V gene's germline CDR1 is SGDLS and CDR2 YYNGEE. CDR3 length: 14 residues.

This clonotype was detected many times. This chain connects TRBV5-1 to TRBJ2-7, with TRBD1 matching 8 bases. The V segment lost 4 bases and the J segment 2 bases; nucleotides outside the gene matches: 5. Germline-derived CDR1 and CDR2 are SGHRS and YFSETQ. The CDR3 contains 14 residues. The CDR3 loop is CASSTWTGTYEQYF. Written as DNA, the CDR3 is TGCGCCAGCAGCACGTGGACAGGGACCTACGAGCAGTACTTC.

This clonotype was seen a few times. The rearrangement links TRBV7-3 to TRBJ2-2; the D is unclear. Germline CDR1 is SGHTA and CDR2 is FQGTGA. V lost 1 base, J lost 5 bases, and 8 bases lay in between. This CDR3 region has 14 residues. The CDR3 DNA follows: TGTGCCAGCAGCTTAATAGCCACAACCGGGGAGCTGTTTTTT. Translation gives CASSLIATTGELFF.

This clonotype was observed many times. The chain combines TRBV20-1 with TRBJ2-7; 7 positions agree with TRBD2. The germline V gene encodes CDR1 DFQATT and CDR2 SNEGSKA (reference sequence). This CDR3 region has 15 residues. V shed 2 bases, J shed 4 bases, and the junction held 11 bases outside the gene matches. CDR3: CSARKSGTTLYEQYF. CDR3 nucleotide sequence: TGCAGTGCTAGAAAGAGCGGGACTACCCTTTACGAGCAGTACTTC.